The clone carrying this T cell receptor beta chain has more than one count but fewer than ten. Its antigen is not identified. The sample is drawn from a study of glioma-infiltrating T cells. Amplification of TCR alpha and beta CDR3 regions from RNA used iRepertoire nested multiplex PCR. TCRdb itself ran the multiplex PCR reads through MiXCR, one entry per CDR3 protein. The table shows about 410,000 distinct CDR3 sequences, with around 38% occurring only once. V was trimmed by 4 bases and J by 4 bases, leaving 11 bases between them. Germline V gene sequence: CDR1 MNHEY, CDR2 SMNVEV (reference sequence). This CDR3 comprises 14 residues. Study-wide results and caveats: A blood CDR3 motif signature was depleted in highly divergent patients.

This TCR was sampled from a human donor with low-grade glioma or glioblastoma, undergoing nonglioma brain surgery, or in good health (not recorded which). V and J are TRBV27 and TRBJ1-5; D uncertain. The specimen was glioma tissue, nonneoplastic brain tissue, or PBMCs (not recorded which). Written as DNA, the CDR3 is TGTGCCAGCAGTTCGCACAGAGAAAATCAGCCCCAGCATTTT. Its protein is CASSSHRENQPQHF.